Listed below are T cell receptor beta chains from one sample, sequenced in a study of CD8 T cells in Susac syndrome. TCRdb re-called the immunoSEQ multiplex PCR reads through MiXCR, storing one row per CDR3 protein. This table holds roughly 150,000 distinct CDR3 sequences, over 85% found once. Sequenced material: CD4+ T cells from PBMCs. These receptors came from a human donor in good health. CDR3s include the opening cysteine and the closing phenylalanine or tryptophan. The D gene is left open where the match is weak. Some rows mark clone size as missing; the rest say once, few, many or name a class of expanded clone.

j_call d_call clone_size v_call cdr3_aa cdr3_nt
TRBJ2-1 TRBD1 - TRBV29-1 CSVELGGQGAMDEQFF TGCAGCGTTGAATTGGGAGGACAGGGGGCTATGGATGAGCAGTTCTTC
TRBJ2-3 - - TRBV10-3 CAISEVRGDTDTQYF TGTGCCATCAGTGAGGTGCGGGGCGACACAGATACGCAGTATTTT
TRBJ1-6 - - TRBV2 CASRGDFNSPLHF TGTGCCAGCAGAGGGGATTTTAATTCACCCCTCCACTTT
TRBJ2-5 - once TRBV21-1 CASSIARGPGQETQYF TGTGCCAGCAGCATCGCCCGAGGCCCTGGCCAAGAGACCCAGTACTTC
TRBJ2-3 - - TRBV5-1 CASSYGGASTDTQYF TGCGCCAGCAGCTATGGGGGGGCCAGCACAGATACGCAGTATTTT
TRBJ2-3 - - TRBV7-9 CASSDSGLSTDTQYF TGTGCCAGCAGCGACTCGGGGCTGTCCACAGATACGCAGTATTTT
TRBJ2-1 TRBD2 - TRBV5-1 CASSSTSVGEQFF TGCGCCAGCAGCTCCACTAGCGTAGGGGAGCAGTTCTTC
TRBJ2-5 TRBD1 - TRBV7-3 CASSNGQGRETQYF TGTGCCAGCAGCAACGGACAGGGGAGAGAGACCCAGTACTTC
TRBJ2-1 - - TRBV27 CASRFHYNEQFF TGTGCCAGCAGGTTTCATTACAATGAGCAGTTCTTC
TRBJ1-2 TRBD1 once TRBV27 CASSPGQVLTYTF TGTGCCAGCAGTCCGGGACAGGTATTAACCTACACCTTC
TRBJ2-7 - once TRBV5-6 CASSLDLGGMYF TGTGCCAGCAGCTTGGATCTGGGGGGCATGTACTTC
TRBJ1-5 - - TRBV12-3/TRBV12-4 CASSFSGAGQPQHF TGTGCCAGCAGTTTTTCCGGGGCCGGACAGCCCCAGCATTTT
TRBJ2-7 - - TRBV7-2 CASSLDYGEQYF TGTGCCAGCAGCTTAGATTACGGCGAGCAGTACTTC
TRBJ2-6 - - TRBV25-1 CASSDSGANVLTF TGTGCCAGCAGTGACTCTGGGGCCAACGTCCTGACTTTC
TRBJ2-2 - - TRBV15 CATSRDQPAGELFF TGTGCCACCAGCAGAGATCAGCCGGCCGGGGAGCTGTTTTTT
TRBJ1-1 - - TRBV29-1 CSVAGTQNTEAFF TGCAGCGTCGCCGGGACACAGAACACTGAAGCTTTCTTT
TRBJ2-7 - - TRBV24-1 CATLSQGSEVDEQYF TGTGCCACCCTTTCTCAGGGTTCCGAAGTAGACGAGCAGTACTTC
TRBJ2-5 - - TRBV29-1 CSVDRGLLNRTQYF TGCAGCGTTGATCGGGGGCTCCTAAACCGGACCCAGTACTTC
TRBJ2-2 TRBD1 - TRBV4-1 CASSGDRAHTGELFF TGCGCCAGCAGTGGGGACAGGGCTCACACCGGGGAGCTGTTTTTT
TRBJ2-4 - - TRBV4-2 CASSQDSSAGQKNIQYF TGTGCCAGCAGCCAAGATTCGTCGGCGGGACAGAAAAACATTCAGTACTTC
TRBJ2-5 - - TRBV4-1 CARAQGLKGETQYF TGCGCCAGGGCACAGGGACTTAAGGGGGAGACCCAGTACTTC
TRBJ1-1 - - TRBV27 CASSLREGNTEAFF TGTGCCAGCAGTTTGAGGGAGGGGAACACTGAAGCTTTCTTT
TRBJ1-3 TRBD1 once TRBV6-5 CASRQTGTGNTIYF TGTGCCAGCAGGCAGACAGGGACGGGAAACACCATATATTTT
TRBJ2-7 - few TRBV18 CASSRSIVELSYEQYF TGTGCCAGCTCACGATCCATAGTCGAATTGTCCTACGAGCAGTACTTC
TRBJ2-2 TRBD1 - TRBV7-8 CASSLGDSYTGELFF TGTGCCAGCAGCTTAGGGGACAGCTACACCGGGGAGCTGTTTTTT
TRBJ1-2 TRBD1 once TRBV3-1 CASSPGQGQGYTF TGTGCCAGCAGTCCCGGACAGGGTCAAGGCTACACCTTC
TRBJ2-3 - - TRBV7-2 CASSLGLDADTQYF TGTGCCAGCAGCTTAGGACTAGACGCAGATACGCAGTATTTT
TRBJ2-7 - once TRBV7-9 CASSLVWEQYF TGTGCCAGCAGCTTAGTGTGGGAGCAGTACTTC
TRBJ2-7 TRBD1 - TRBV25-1 CASSEGTGWYEQYF TGTGCCAGCAGTGAAGGGACAGGGTGGTACGAGCAGTACTTC
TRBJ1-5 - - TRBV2 CASSAGIGGAGPQHF TGTGCCAGCAGCGCGGGAATTGGAGGGGCAGGGCCCCAGCATTTT
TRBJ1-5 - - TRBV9 CASSVGGTNQPQHF TGTGCCAGCAGCGTAGGAGGTACCAATCAGCCCCAGCATTTT
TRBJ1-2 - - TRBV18 CASSPSQDPYGYTF TGTGCCAGCTCACCATCGCAGGATCCCTATGGCTACACCTTC
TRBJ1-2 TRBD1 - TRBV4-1 CASSQQETGLYGYTF TGCGCCAGCAGCCAACAGGAGACAGGGCTCTATGGCTACACCTTC
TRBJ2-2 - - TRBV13 CASSTGTANTGELFF TGTGCCAGCAGCACCGGGACCGCGAACACCGGGGAGCTGTTTTTT
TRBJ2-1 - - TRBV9 CASSVEGGAYNEQFF TGTGCCAGCAGCGTAGAGGGGGGGGCCTACAATGAGCAGTTCTTC
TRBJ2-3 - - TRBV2 CASSVGRHTDTQYF TGTGCCAGCAGTGTTGGCAGGCACACAGATACGCAGTATTTT
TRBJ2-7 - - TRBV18 CASSPRETGSYEQYF TGTGCCAGCTCACCACGGGAGACGGGCTCCTACGAGCAGTACTTC
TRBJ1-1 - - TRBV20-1 CSAPVNMNTEAFF TGCAGTGCCCCGGTAAACATGAACACTGAAGCTTTCTTT
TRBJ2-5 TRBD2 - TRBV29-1 CSVVGLVQETQYF TGCAGCGTGGTGGGACTAGTACAAGAGACCCAGTACTTC
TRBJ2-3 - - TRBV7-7 CASSPSLGSYTQYF TGTGCCAGCAGCCCTTCTCTGGGTTCCTATACGCAGTATTTT
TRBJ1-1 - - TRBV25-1 CASSRDRSYTEAFF TGTGCCAGCAGCCGAGACAGGTCCTACACTGAAGCTTTCTTT
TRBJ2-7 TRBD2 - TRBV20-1 CSASPAGVSEQYF TGCAGTGCTAGTCCAGCGGGGGTTTCCGAGCAGTACTTC
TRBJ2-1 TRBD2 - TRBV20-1 CSAAPSGLAVPYNEQFF TGCAGTGCTGCACCATCAGGACTAGCGGTACCCTACAATGAGCAGTTCTTC
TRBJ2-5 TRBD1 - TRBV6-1 CASSRQGEKTQYF TGTGCCAGCAGCAGACAGGGGGAAAAGACCCAGTACTTC
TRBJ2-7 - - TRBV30 CAWSGQGGEQYF TGTGCCTGGAGTGGGCAGGGTGGCGAGCAGTACTTC
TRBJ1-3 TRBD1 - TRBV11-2 CASRTGGSGSTIYF TGTGCCAGCCGTACAGGGGGCTCTGGAAGCACCATATATTTT
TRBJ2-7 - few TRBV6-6 CASSYDGLGYEQYF TGTGCCAGCAGTTACGATGGGCTTGGCTACGAGCAGTACTTC
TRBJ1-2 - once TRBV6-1 CASSKLQGHLANYGYTF TGTGCCAGCAGTAAATTACAGGGCCACCTAGCTAACTATGGCTACACCTTC
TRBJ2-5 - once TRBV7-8 CASSAGSETQYF TGTGCCAGCAGCGCAGGATCCGAGACCCAGTACTTC
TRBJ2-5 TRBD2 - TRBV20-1 CSAGGGETQYF TGCAGTGCCGGGGGGGGCGAGACCCAGTACTTC
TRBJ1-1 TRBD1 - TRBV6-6 CASSYPQGTNTEAFF TGTGCCAGCAGTTACCCACAGGGGACTAACACTGAAGCTTTCTTT
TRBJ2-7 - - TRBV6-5 CASSYSKQGTYEQYF TGTGCCAGCAGTTACTCGAAGCAGGGAACCTACGAGCAGTACTTC
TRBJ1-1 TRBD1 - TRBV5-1 CASSSVEGGVDEAFF TGCGCCAGCAGCTCTGTGGAAGGGGGCGTTGATGAAGCTTTCTTT
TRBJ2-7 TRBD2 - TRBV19 CASNPGGGYEQYF TGTGCCAGTAATCCGGGAGGGGGCTACGAGCAGTACTTC
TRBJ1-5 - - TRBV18 CASSQGNSNQPQHF TGTGCCAGCTCACAGGGAAATAGCAATCAGCCCCAGCATTTT